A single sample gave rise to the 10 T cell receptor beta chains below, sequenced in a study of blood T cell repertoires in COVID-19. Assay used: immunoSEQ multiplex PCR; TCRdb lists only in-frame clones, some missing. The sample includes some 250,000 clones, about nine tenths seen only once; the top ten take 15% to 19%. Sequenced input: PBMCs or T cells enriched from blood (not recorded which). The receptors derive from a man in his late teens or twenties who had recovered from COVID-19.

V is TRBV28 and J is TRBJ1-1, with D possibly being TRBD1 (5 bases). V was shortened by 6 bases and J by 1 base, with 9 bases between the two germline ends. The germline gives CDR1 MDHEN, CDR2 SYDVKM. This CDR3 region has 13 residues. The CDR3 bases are TGTGCCAGCAGAGTACAGGCGAACACTGAAGCTTTCTTT. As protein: CASRVQANTEAFF. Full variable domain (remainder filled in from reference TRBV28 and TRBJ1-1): DVKVTQSSRYLVKRTGEKVFLECVQDMDHENMFWYRQDPGLGLRLIYFSYDVKMKEKGDIPEGYSVSREKKERFSLILESASTNQTSMYLCASRVQANTEAFFGQGTRLTVV.

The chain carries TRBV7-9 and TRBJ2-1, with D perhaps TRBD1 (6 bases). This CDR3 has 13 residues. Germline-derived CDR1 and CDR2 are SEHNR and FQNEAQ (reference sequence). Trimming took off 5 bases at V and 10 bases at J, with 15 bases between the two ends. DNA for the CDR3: TGTGCCAGCAGCCCGACACAGGGTGAGGAGCAGTTCTTC. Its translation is CASSPTQGEEQFF.

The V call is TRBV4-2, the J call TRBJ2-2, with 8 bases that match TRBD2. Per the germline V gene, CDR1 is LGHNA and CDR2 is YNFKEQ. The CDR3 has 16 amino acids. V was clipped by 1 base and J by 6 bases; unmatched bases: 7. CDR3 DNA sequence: TGTGCCAGCAGCCAAGTCGGGAGGGGGGAGGCCGGGGAGCTGTTTTTT. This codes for CASSQVGRGEAGELFF.

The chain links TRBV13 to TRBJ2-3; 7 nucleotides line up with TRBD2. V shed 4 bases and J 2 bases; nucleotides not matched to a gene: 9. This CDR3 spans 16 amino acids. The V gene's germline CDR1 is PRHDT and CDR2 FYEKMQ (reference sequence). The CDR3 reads CASSSEPGLPTDTQYF. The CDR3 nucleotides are TGTGCCAGCAGCTCGGAACCGGGACTACCCACAGATACGCAGTATTTT.

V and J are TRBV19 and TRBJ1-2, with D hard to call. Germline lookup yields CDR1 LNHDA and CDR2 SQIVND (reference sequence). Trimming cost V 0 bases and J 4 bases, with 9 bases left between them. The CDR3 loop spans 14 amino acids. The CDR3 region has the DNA TGTGCCAGTAGTATAGATGGAGGGTCCTATGGCTACACCTTC. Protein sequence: CASSIDGGSYGYTF.

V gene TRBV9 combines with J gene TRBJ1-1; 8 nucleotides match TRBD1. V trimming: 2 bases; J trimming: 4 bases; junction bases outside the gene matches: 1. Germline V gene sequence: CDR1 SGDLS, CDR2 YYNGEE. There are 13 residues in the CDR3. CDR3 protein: CASSVTGGTEAFF. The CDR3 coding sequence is TGTGCCAGCAGCGTTACAGGGGGCACTGAAGCTTTCTTT.

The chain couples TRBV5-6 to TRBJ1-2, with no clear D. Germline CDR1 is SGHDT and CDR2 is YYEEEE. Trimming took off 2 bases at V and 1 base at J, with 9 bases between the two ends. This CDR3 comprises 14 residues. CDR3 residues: CASSFLQYNYGYTF. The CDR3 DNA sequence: TGTGCCAGCAGCTTCCTGCAGTATAACTATGGCTACACCTTC. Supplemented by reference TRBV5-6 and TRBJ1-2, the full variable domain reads DAGVTQSPTHLIKTRGQQVTLRCSPKSGHDTVSWYQQALGQGPQFIFQYYEEEERQRGNFPDRFSGHQFPNYSSELNVNALLLGDSALYLCASSFLQYNYGYTFGSGTRLTVV.

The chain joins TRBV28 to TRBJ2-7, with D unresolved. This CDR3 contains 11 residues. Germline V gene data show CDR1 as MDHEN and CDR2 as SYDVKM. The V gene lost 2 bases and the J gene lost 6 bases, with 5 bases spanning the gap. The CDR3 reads CASSLRGEQYF. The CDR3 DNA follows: TGTGCCAGCAGTTTACGCGGCGAGCAGTACTTC.

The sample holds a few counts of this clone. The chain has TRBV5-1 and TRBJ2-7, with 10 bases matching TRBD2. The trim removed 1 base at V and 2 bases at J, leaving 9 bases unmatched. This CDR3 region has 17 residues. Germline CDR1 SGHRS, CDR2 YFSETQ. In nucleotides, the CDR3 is TGCGCCAGCAGCTTGCTGGGGAGCGGGAGGGCCACCTACGAGCAGTACTTC. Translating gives CASSLLGSGRATYEQYF.

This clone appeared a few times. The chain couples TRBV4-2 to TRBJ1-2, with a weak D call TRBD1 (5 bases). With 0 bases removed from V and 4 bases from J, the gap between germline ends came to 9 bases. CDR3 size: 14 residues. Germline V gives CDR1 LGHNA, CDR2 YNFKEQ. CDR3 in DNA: TGTGCCAGCAGCCAAGACCCCCAGGGCTATGGCTACACCTTC. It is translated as CASSQDPQGYGYTF.